This TCR beta chain was found in a study of CD8 T cells in ankylosing spondylitis. Scientists made TCR beta libraries using quantitative 5'-RACE with molecular barcodes. In TCRdb, the 5' RACE reads were re-called with MiXCR into one record per CDR3 protein. This sample yields 250,000 to 300,000 distinct CDR3 sequences, of which 15% to 25% are seen a single time; about 8% belongs to the top ten. As to this clonotype: Its antigen remains unknown.

Germline V gene data show CDR1 as DFQATT and CDR2 as SNEGSKA (reference sequence). The CDR3 covers 14 residues. The V end lost 0 bases, the J end lost 5 bases, and 12 bases lay between the germline ends. Broader study findings: There was a TCR beta motif, made of fewer than 10 highly homologous variants, that appeared characteristic of ankylosing spondylitis blood. Earlier work had already found some motif variants in reactive arthritis synovial fluid and blood.

The source of this sequence is a male donor with ankylosing spondylitis or in good health (not recorded which). This chain joins TRBV20-1 and TRBJ2-3; D gene ambiguous. Input material: blood, either unsorted or a sorted T cell fraction (not recorded which). CDR3 region: CSARDPTQIDTQYF. The CDR3 DNA sequence: TGCAGTGCTAGAGACCCGACTCAGATAGATACGCAGTATTTT.